This passage covers 8 T cell receptor beta chains from one sample sequenced in a study of shared clonotypes between healthy human individuals. The repertoire was sequenced with immunoSEQ multiplex PCR; TCRdb's copy has only in-frame clones and lacks some. The sample contains a few million clones, approximately 94% of which appear only once. The sequencing sample was made of naive CD4+ T cells sorted from blood. The sample's subset: CD45RA+ positively selected. All receptors derive from a young man in good health.

The DNA of the CDR3 is TGCGCCAGCAGCTCATCACAGGGTACTAATGAAAAACTGTTTTTT. Amino acids: CASSSSQGTNEKLFF. This sequence joins TRBV5-1 and TRBJ1-4, with D maybe TRBD1 (6 bases). This CDR3 has 15 residues. In germline, CDR1 is SGHRS, CDR2 YFSETQ. V was cut by 3 bases and J by 2 bases, with 11 bases left in between.

The chain combines TRBV4-1 with TRBJ2-3, with D unresolved. The germline V and J ends were trimmed by 1 base and 1 base, with 18 bases remaining between them. This CDR3 region has 18 residues. Germline V gene data show CDR1 as MGHRA and CDR2 as YSYEKL. The CDR3 DNA is TGCGCCAGCAGCCAAGTATTGGTGTCCGCGCTAGGCACAGATACGCAGTATTTT. It yields the protein CASSQVLVSALGTDTQYF.

The V gene is TRBV5-4, the J gene TRBJ1-6; maybe TRBD1 (5 bases). The germline gives CDR1 SGHNT, CDR2 YYREEE (reference sequence). This CDR3 has 14 amino acids. Between the trimmed V and J ends, which lost 0 bases and 9 bases, there was a span of 10 bases. CDR3 sequence (DNA): TGTGCCAGCAGCTTGGTGGGGGAGGGTTCACCCCTCCACTTT. Amino acid sequence: CASSLVGEGSPLHF.

The gene calls are TRBV10-3 and TRBJ2-7; D possibly corresponds to TRBD2 (5 bases). The CDR3 loop spans 15 amino acids. Germline V gene sequence: CDR1 ENHRY, CDR2 SYGVKD. Trimming removed 7 bases from V and 3 bases from J, with 19 bases in between. The CDR3 DNA sequence: TGTGCCATCACCCCTAGCAGTTCAGTGAACTACGAGCAGTACTTC. Its translation: CAITPSSSVNYEQYF.

The rearrangement links TRBV29-1 to TRBJ1-4; tentative D call: TRBD1 (5 bases). V lost 6 bases, J lost 12 bases, and 17 bases lay in between. The CDR3 length is 12 residues. The germline V gene has CDR1 SQVTM and CDR2 ANQGSEA. Written as DNA, the CDR3 is TGCAGCGTCCGGGGGGACGCGGGGGAACTGTTTTTT. It yields the protein CSVRGDAGELFF.

The J gene is TRBJ2-7, the V gene TRBV6-5; perhaps TRBD2 as D (6 bases). CDR3 length equals 15 residues. Germline values: CDR1 MNHEY, CDR2 SVGAGI. V dropped 0 bases and J dropped 2 bases, with 11 bases sitting between them. The CDR3 here is CASSYSTGLAYEQYF. CDR3 in DNA: TGTGCCAGCAGTTACTCGACGGGACTCGCCTACGAGCAGTACTTC.

This sequence joins TRBV15 and TRBJ2-5; D gene uncertain. Germline lookup yields CDR1 LNHNV and CDR2 YYDKDF (reference sequence). The CDR3 runs to 12 residues. Trimming stripped 1 base from V and 4 bases from J, with 4 bases between. CDR3 sequence: CATSRGPETQYF. The CDR3 coding sequence is TGTGCCACCAGCAGAGGTCCAGAGACCCAGTACTTC.

The chain uses TRBV5-1 and TRBJ1-2; D gene ambiguous. There are 13 residues in the CDR3. Germline-derived CDR1 and CDR2 are SGHRS and YFSETQ. Trimming removed 0 bases at V and 1 base at J, with 4 bases between. The CDR3 DNA reads TGCGCCAGCAGCTTGGTCCTTAACTATGGCTACACCTTC. Translation: CASSLVLNYGYTF.